The text below deals with one TCR beta chain. This clonotype was observed many times. Its antigen is still unknown. No per-base quality is available; no much larger clone lies one base away. This sample was included in a study of T-cell reconstitution after alpha-beta-depleted transplantation in children (dated by TCRdb to the mid-2010s). Regarding the study in general: Using TCR repertoire profiling, the study followed T-cell immune reconstitution in a quantitative way in children after TCRalphabeta/CD19-depleted allogeneic hematopoietic cell transplantation.

Receptor libraries were prepared by PCR. Sequenced on an Illumina HiSeq 2500. TCR libraries were prepared with molecular barcoding, using unique molecular identifiers to normalize TCRbeta repertoire quantification. The public reads were reanalyzed by TCRdb: fastp trimming at Q25, MiXCR alignment, in-frame beta chains only. All rows with the same CDR3 protein become a single entry with the most common DNA and genes. Across this sample there are about 690,000 distinct CDR3 sequences, with about 15% seen only once. The ten largest account for about 1.1% of the sample. Including cysteine and phenylalanine, the CDR3 has 13 amino acids. Solely the CDR3 DNA is kept, with 39 bases framed from the first base. The V and J ends are trimmed by 4 bases and 6 bases, leaving 12 bases between them. The germline V gene specifies LGHNA as CDR1 and YNFKEQ as CDR2.

Sequenced here: PBMCs from the stem cell graft donor, sampled from the stem cell graft. The V and J segments used are TRBV4-2 and TRBJ1-1; the D segment cannot be called with confidence. The sequence was obtained from a human donor who donated a stem cell graft to a child with acute myeloid leukemia. For the CDR3, the sequence is CASSRALDPEAFF. The bases are TGTGCCAGCAGCCGCGCCTTGGACCCTGAAGCTTTCTTT.